This passage covers 20 T cell receptor beta chains from one sample sequenced in a study of cytomegalovirus exposure and HLA in healthy donors. PCR amplification relied on 60 Vbeta primers (plus 13 Jbeta primers). The data were produced by immunoSEQ multiplex PCR, yet TCRdb's version contains in-frame clones alone and is incomplete. Of approximately 210,000 clones in the sample, more than 65% were seen once. Sequencing used PBMCs. All receptors derive from a girl aged 5-17 years in good health and CMV-seropositive.

The rearrangement uses TRBV6-1 and TRBJ1-2; TRBD1 is a possible D gene (5 bases). The V gene lost 3 bases and the J gene lost 4 bases, with 6 bases spanning the gap. The CDR3 extends over 12 amino acids. The germline CDR1 and CDR2 sequences are MNHNS and SASEGT. CDR3 sequence reads: CASSEGGYGYTF. The CDR3 DNA reads as TGTGCCAGCAGTGAGGGGGGCTATGGCTACACCTTC.

The chain couples TRBV6-4 to TRBJ2-1; D is perhaps TRBD1 (6 bases). The ends were cut back, 0 bases at V and 9 bases at J, with 18 bases in the middle. The CDR3 totals 16 residues. Germline CDR1 MRHNA, CDR2 SNTAGT. The CDR3: CASSDSRTADLGEQFF. In DNA form, the CDR3 reads TGTGCCAGCAGTGACTCCCGGACAGCTGATCTGGGTGAGCAGTTCTTC.

The CDR3 protein is CASSPPGGRGDTQYF. The CDR3, as DNA: TGTGCCAGCTCACCCCCCGGGGGGAGAGGAGATACGCAGTATTTT. This chain connects TRBV18 to TRBJ2-3, with 7 bases matching TRBD2. The CDR3 runs 15 residues. The J segment lost 5 bases and the V segment lost 3 bases, leaving 8 bases of the junction unmatched. Germline V gene data show CDR1 as KGHSH and CDR2 as LQKENI.

The chain carries TRBV2 and TRBJ2-7; 7 bases agree with TRBD2. CDR3 size: 12 residues. The J segment lost 1 base and the V segment lost 6 bases, leaving 0 bases of the junction unmatched. Germline-derived CDR1 and CDR2 are SNHLY and FYNNEI. The DNA of the CDR3 is TGTGCCAGCAGCGGGGGGTCCTACGAGCAGTACTTC. Translation gives CASSGGSYEQYF.

The chain links TRBV4-1 to TRBJ2-7; a possible D gene is TRBD2 (6 bases). Trimming cost V 0 bases and J 0 bases, with 9 bases left between them. Germline V gives CDR1 MGHRA, CDR2 YSYEKL. CDR3 length: 15 amino acids. The CDR3, as DNA: TGCGCCAGCAGCCAAGATCCCGGGAGCTCCTACGAGCAGTACTTC. Its protein is CASSQDPGSSYEQYF.

The J gene is TRBJ2-4, the V gene TRBV19; 12 bases agree with TRBD2. V was clipped by 4 bases and J by 9 bases; unmatched bases: 4. This CDR3 region has 14 residues. In germline, CDR1 is LNHDA, CDR2 SQIVND (reference sequence). The CDR3 DNA is TGTGCCAGTAGTACTAGCGGGGGGGCCAGCATTCAGTACTTC. Its translation is CASSTSGGASIQYF.

The chain links TRBV4-1 to TRBJ2-2; 7 bases are a match to TRBD1. The CDR3 runs to 15 residues. From germline, CDR1 is MGHRA and CDR2 YSYEKL. V dropped 4 bases and J dropped 1; count of bases not matched to a gene: 3. CDR3: CASSPGQENTGELFF. CDR3 in DNA: TGCGCCAGCAGCCCCGGACAGGAGAACACCGGGGAGCTGTTTTTT.

The rearrangement links TRBV18 to TRBJ2-2; D might be TRBD1 (6 bases). The CDR3 spans 17 residues. Germline CDR1 and CDR2: KGHSH and LQKENI. With 1 base removed from V and 1 base from J, the gap between germline ends came to 13 bases. The CDR3 region is CASSPQTTGWNTGELFF. CDR3 coding DNA: TGTGCCAGCTCACCACAGACGACAGGCTGGAACACCGGGGAGCTGTTTTTT.

The rearrangement links TRBV6-1 to TRBJ1-2; TRBD1 aligns across 9 bases. This CDR3 is built from 17 residues. Germline trimming cut 2 bases from V and 2 bases from J; bases unmatched to any gene: 9. Germline CDR1 MNHNS, CDR2 SASEGT. The CDR3 nucleotides read TGTGCCAGCAGTGAATCTTGGGGGACAGGGACCAACTATGGCTACACCTTC. The encoded protein is CASSESWGTGTNYGYTF.

This clone was observed a single time. The chain carries TRBV4-1 and TRBJ2-3; D may be TRBD1 (5 bases). This CDR3 region has 16 residues. CDR1 MGHRA and CDR2 YSYEKL come from the germline V gene. Trimming cost V 1 base and J 0 bases, with 11 bases left between them. CDR3 residues: CASSQGPGSSTDTQYF. The CDR3 coding sequence is TGCGCCAGCAGCCAAGGTCCAGGGTCTAGCACAGATACGCAGTATTTT.

The chain is built from TRBV5-1 and TRBJ1-4, with D possibly matching TRBD1 (5 bases). The V gene lost 4 bases and the J gene lost 2 bases, with 18 bases spanning the gap. The CDR3 is made up of 17 amino acids. Germline V CDR1 and CDR2: SGHRS, YFSETQ. This chain's CDR3 is CASSRKGPGSTNEKLFF. The CDR3 DNA reads as TGCGCCAGCAGCCGCAAAGGCCCAGGGTCGACTAATGAAAAACTGTTTTTT. Supplemented by reference TRBV5-1 and TRBJ1-4, the full variable domain reads KAGVTQTPRYLIKTRGQQVTLSCSPISGHRSVSWYQQTPGQGLQFLFEYFSETQRNKGNFPGRFSGRQFSNSRSEMNVSTLELGDSALYLCASSRKGPGSTNEKLFFGSGTQLSVL.

This chain joins TRBV5-1 and TRBJ2-2, with 12 bases fitting TRBD2. Trimming took 3 bases from V and 5 from J; bases not matched to a gene: 5. CDR3 size: 16 residues. Germline values: CDR1 SGHRS, CDR2 YFSETQ. The CDR3 reads CASSYVGLAGTGELFF. CDR3 DNA sequence: TGCGCCAGCAGCTATGTAGGACTAGCGGGGACCGGGGAGCTGTTTTTT. Using reference TRBV5-1 and TRBJ2-2 for the parts outside the CDR3, the full variable domain is KAGVTQTPRYLIKTRGQQVTLSCSPISGHRSVSWYQQTPGQGLQFLFEYFSETQRNKGNFPGRFSGRQFSNSRSEMNVSTLELGDSALYLCASSYVGLAGTGELFFGEGSRLTVL.

V is TRBV5-1 and J is TRBJ2-1; 10 bases agree with TRBD2. Germline V lookup: CDR1 SGHRS, CDR2 YFSETQ. The CDR3 is made up of 16 amino acids. The V and J ends lost 3 bases and 8 bases, in that order; junction bases with no gene match: 11. This chain's CDR3 is CASSSLGASGGHEQFF. CDR3 sequence (DNA): TGCGCCAGCAGCTCTCTTGGGGCTAGCGGGGGCCATGAGCAGTTCTTC.

In this sample, this clone turned up a few times. The genes are TRBV2 and TRBJ2-5; 10 bases align to TRBD1. Germline V gives CDR1 SNHLY, CDR2 FYNNEI. V lost 6 bases and J lost 5; bases outside the gene matches: 15. This CDR3 has 17 residues. The CDR3 nucleotides read TGTGCCAGCAGCACTCCCTCGGGGACAGGGGTAGTGGAGACCCAGTACTTC. As protein: CASSTPSGTGVVETQYF.

This chain connects TRBV5-1 to TRBJ1-1; maybe TRBD1 (5 bases). CDR1 SGHRS and CDR2 YFSETQ come from the germline V gene. The CDR3 is 14 amino acids. The V end was cut by 5 bases, the J end by 1 base, with 12 bases between. DNA of the CDR3: TGCGCCAGCAGATCAGGGTTGGCGAACACTGAAGCTTTCTTT. Amino acids: CASRSGLANTEAFF.

The chain joins TRBV11-2 to TRBJ2-7; D is possibly TRBD1 (6 bases). The CDR3 consists of 13 residues. V shed 5 bases and J shed 3 bases, with 11 bases lying between them. Germline CDR1 and CDR2: SGHAT and FQNNGV. The CDR3 nucleotides are TGTGCCAGCAGCCCAGGGGTGGTCTACGAGCAGTACTTC. It yields the protein CASSPGVVYEQYF.

The rearrangement links TRBV5-8 to TRBJ2-2; TRBD1 aligns across 8 bases. Per the germline V gene, CDR1 is SGHTS and CDR2 is YDEGEE. The junction had 10 bases not matched to a gene; V was cut back by 5 bases and J by 4 bases. This CDR3 is 16 amino acids long. This chain's CDR3 is CASRFGQGASTGELFF. CDR3 sequence (DNA): TGTGCCAGCAGATTTGGGCAGGGGGCGAGCACCGGGGAGCTGTTTTTT. The full variable domain, completed using reference TRBV5-8 and TRBJ2-2, is EAGVTQSPTHLIKTRGQQATLRCSPISGHTSVYWYQQALGLGLQFLLWYDEGEERNRGNFPPRFSGRQFPNYSSELNVNALELEDSALYLCASRFGQGASTGELFFGEGSRLTVL.

The genes are TRBV5-1 and TRBJ2-5, with unresolved D. The CDR3 length is 13 residues. The V and J ends lost 3 bases and 3 bases respectively, with 9 bases between them. Germline loops: CDR1 SGHRS, CDR2 YFSETQ. The CDR3 DNA reads as TGCGCCAGCAGCTCCCAGTCCGAAGAGACCCAGTACTTC. Translating it yields CASSSQSEETQYF.

The J gene is TRBJ2-7, the V gene TRBV5-4; 14 bases match TRBD2. This CDR3 spans 17 amino acids. V lost 4 bases to trimming and J lost 3 bases; unmatched junction nucleotides: 9. Germline CDR1 and CDR2: SGHNT and YYREEE (reference sequence). Here the CDR3 DNA reads TGTGCCAGCAGCGTAACAACCGGGACTAGCGGGAGCTACGAGCAGTACTTC. It is translated as CASSVTTGTSGSYEQYF.

The rearrangement joins TRBV18 to TRBJ2-7, with a tentative D call TRBD1 (5 bases). The CDR3 contains 13 residues. The V gene's germline CDR1 is KGHSH and CDR2 LQKENI. Trimming removed 2 bases at V and 6 bases at J, with 11 bases between. The CDR3, as DNA: TGTGCCAGCTCACCAAGGGGCGGCGGCGAGCAGTACTTC. Translation: CASSPRGGGEQYF.